This is a list of T cell receptor beta chains from one sample in a study of blood T cell repertoires in COVID-19. Sequenced by immunoSEQ multiplex PCR; TCRdb stores in-frame clones only, minus some. The table lists about 57,000 clones, 80% to 90% of them singletons. The sequenced sample consisted of PBMCs or T cells enriched from blood (not recorded which). The source of these receptors is a woman in her 40s with acute COVID-19. Both conserved end residues are part of each CDR3. The order of the fields is CDR3 protein, CDR3 DNA, clone size, J gene, CDR3 length, D gene, V gene. D genes are given only for firm matches. Clone size is given for some rows only: seen once, a few or many times, or a class if the clone is expanded.

cdr3_aa: CASSDRRTGELFF; cdr3_nt: TGTGCCAGCAGTGACAGGCGCACCGGGGAGCTGTTTTTT; clone_size: NA; j_call: TRBJ2-2; cdr3_length: 13; d_call: NA; v_call: TRBV2
cdr3_aa: CATARDRGPGGELFF; cdr3_nt: TGTGCCACCGCCAGGGACAGGGGGCCAGGCGGGGAGCTGTTTTTT; clone_size: NA; j_call: TRBJ2-2; cdr3_length: 15; d_call: TRBD1; v_call: TRBV24-1
cdr3_aa: CASSQWDRGFHEQYF; cdr3_nt: TGTGCCAGCAGCCAATGGGACAGGGGGTTCCACGAGCAGTACTTC; clone_size: NA; j_call: TRBJ2-7; cdr3_length: 15; d_call: TRBD1; v_call: TRBV14
cdr3_aa: CATTLWVAGVYNEQFF; cdr3_nt: TGTGCCACCACCTTATGGGTAGCGGGAGTTTACAATGAGCAGTTCTTC; clone_size: NA; j_call: TRBJ2-1; cdr3_length: 16; d_call: TRBD2; v_call: TRBV7-9
cdr3_aa: CASSPGSSGNTIYF; cdr3_nt: TGTGCCAGCTCACCAGGGAGTTCTGGAAACACCATATATTTT; clone_size: NA; j_call: TRBJ1-3; cdr3_length: 14; d_call: NA; v_call: TRBV18
cdr3_aa: CASSLLAGLRELFF; cdr3_nt: TGTGCCAGCAGCTTACTAGCGGGACTTCGGGAGCTGTTTTTT; clone_size: NA; j_call: TRBJ2-2; cdr3_length: 14; d_call: TRBD2; v_call: TRBV7-2
cdr3_aa: CASSATGDGGYTF; cdr3_nt: TGTGCCAGCAGTGCGACAGGGGATGGTGGCTACACCTTC; clone_size: NA; j_call: TRBJ1-2; cdr3_length: 13; d_call: TRBD1; v_call: TRBV2
cdr3_aa: CASSLRGRGDTQYF; cdr3_nt: TGTGCCAGCAGTTTGCGGGGAAGGGGAGATACGCAGTATTTT; clone_size: NA; j_call: TRBJ2-3; cdr3_length: 14; d_call: NA; v_call: TRBV28
cdr3_aa: CASKETGLYEQYF; cdr3_nt: TGTGCCAGCAAGGAGACAGGGTTATACGAGCAGTACTTC; clone_size: NA; j_call: TRBJ2-7; cdr3_length: 13; d_call: TRBD1; v_call: TRBV2
cdr3_aa: CASSPKFRSTNEKLFF; cdr3_nt: TGTGCCAGCAGCCCTAAATTTAGATCAACTAATGAAAAACTGTTTTTT; clone_size: few; j_call: TRBJ1-4; cdr3_length: 16; d_call: NA; v_call: TRBV6-2/TRBV6-3
cdr3_aa: CASSPQGWGENEKLFF; cdr3_nt: TGTGCCAGCAGCCCGCAGGGTTGGGGGGAGAATGAAAAACTGTTTTTT; clone_size: NA; j_call: TRBJ1-4; cdr3_length: 16; d_call: NA; v_call: TRBV3-1/TRBV3-2
cdr3_aa: CSVESLDTQYF; cdr3_nt: TGCAGCGTTGAGTCTCTAGATACGCAGTATTTT; clone_size: NA; j_call: TRBJ2-3; cdr3_length: 11; d_call: NA; v_call: TRBV29-1
cdr3_aa: CASSPGRPSGIGGYF; cdr3_nt: TGTGCCAGCAGCCCGGGGAGGCCTAGCGGGATTGGCGGGTATTTT; clone_size: NA; j_call: TRBJ2-3; cdr3_length: 15; d_call: TRBD2; v_call: TRBV5-4
cdr3_aa: CASSGSYEQYF; cdr3_nt: TGTGCCAGCAGTGGCAGCTACGAGCAGTACTTC; clone_size: NA; j_call: TRBJ2-7; cdr3_length: 11; d_call: NA; v_call: TRBV25-1
cdr3_aa: CASSLPGGGEKLFF; cdr3_nt: TGTGCCAGCAGTTTACCGGGGGGGGGTGAAAAACTGTTTTTT; clone_size: NA; j_call: TRBJ1-4; cdr3_length: 14; d_call: NA; v_call: TRBV28
cdr3_aa: CASSFDSNYGYTF; cdr3_nt: TGCGCCAGCAGCTTTGACAGTAACTATGGCTACACCTTC; clone_size: NA; j_call: TRBJ1-2; cdr3_length: 13; d_call: NA; v_call: TRBV5-1
cdr3_aa: CASSIDLWATGTPLNTEAFF; cdr3_nt: TGTGCCAGTAGTATAGATCTATGGGCGACCGGGACACCTTTGAACACTGAAGCTTTCTTT; clone_size: NA; j_call: TRBJ1-1; cdr3_length: 20; d_call: NA; v_call: TRBV19
cdr3_aa: CASSQGTGFGNTIYF; cdr3_nt: TGTGCCAGCAGCCAAGGTACAGGGTTCGGAAACACCATATATTTT; clone_size: NA; j_call: TRBJ1-3; cdr3_length: 15; d_call: NA; v_call: TRBV14
cdr3_aa: CASSPPAGTGSNTEAFF; cdr3_nt: TGTGCCAGCAGTCCACCCGCCGGGACAGGGTCGAACACTGAAGCTTTCTTT; clone_size: NA; j_call: TRBJ1-1; cdr3_length: 17; d_call: TRBD1; v_call: TRBV28
cdr3_aa: CASSFSGGTDTQYF; cdr3_nt: TGCGCCAGCAGCTTCAGCGGGGGTACAGATACGCAGTATTTT; clone_size: NA; j_call: TRBJ2-3; cdr3_length: 14; d_call: TRBD2; v_call: TRBV5-1
cdr3_aa: CASSPVDRGQTNEKLFF; cdr3_nt: TGTGCCAGCAGTCCGGTGGACAGGGGGCAAACTAATGAAAAACTGTTTTTT; clone_size: NA; j_call: TRBJ1-4; cdr3_length: 17; d_call: TRBD1; v_call: TRBV27
cdr3_aa: CASSSRDRGLYGYTF; cdr3_nt: TGTGCCAGCAGCTCCCGGGACAGGGGGCTCTATGGCTACACCTTC; clone_size: few; j_call: TRBJ1-2; cdr3_length: 15; d_call: TRBD1; v_call: TRBV14
cdr3_aa: CATTRGGQETQYF; cdr3_nt: TGTGCCACCACCCGGGGGGGCCAAGAGACCCAGTACTTC; clone_size: NA; j_call: TRBJ2-5; cdr3_length: 13; d_call: TRBD2; v_call: TRBV6-5
cdr3_aa: CASRAPIRVSSYNEQFF; cdr3_nt: TGTGCCAGCCGTGCTCCGATCCGCGTGAGCTCCTACAATGAGCAGTTCTTC; clone_size: NA; j_call: TRBJ2-1; cdr3_length: 17; d_call: NA; v_call: TRBV7-3
cdr3_aa: CASSQEKRGIDEQFF; cdr3_nt: TGCGCCAGCAGCCAAGAGAAGCGGGGGATCGATGAGCAGTTCTTC; clone_size: NA; j_call: TRBJ2-1; cdr3_length: 15; d_call: TRBD2; v_call: TRBV4-1
cdr3_aa: CASSLGQRQQPQHF; cdr3_nt: TGTGCCAGCAGCTTAGGACAGCGACAGCAGCCCCAGCATTTT; clone_size: few; j_call: TRBJ1-5; cdr3_length: 14; d_call: NA; v_call: TRBV5-5
cdr3_aa: CASIEGGSSGANVLTF; cdr3_nt: TGCGCCAGCATCGAAGGGGGTAGCTCTGGGGCCAACGTCCTGACTTTC; clone_size: NA; j_call: TRBJ2-6; cdr3_length: 16; d_call: NA; v_call: TRBV10-2
cdr3_aa: CATQGWGYQETQYF; cdr3_nt: TGTGCCACCCAGGGCTGGGGCTACCAAGAGACCCAGTACTTC; clone_size: NA; j_call: TRBJ2-5; cdr3_length: 14; d_call: NA; v_call: TRBV24-1
cdr3_aa: CASSLSRVWGYTF; cdr3_nt: TGTGCCAGCAGTTTATCCAGGGTTTGGGGCTACACCTTC; clone_size: NA; j_call: TRBJ1-2; cdr3_length: 13; d_call: NA; v_call: TRBV28
cdr3_aa: CAISDGVRDSYEQYF; cdr3_nt: TGTGCCATCAGTGACGGGGTAAGGGACTCCTACGAGCAGTACTTC; clone_size: once; j_call: TRBJ2-7; cdr3_length: 15; d_call: NA; v_call: TRBV10-3
cdr3_aa: CASSRPATANYGYTF; cdr3_nt: TGTGCCAGCAGCCGACCGGCGACAGCTAACTATGGCTACACCTTC; clone_size: few; j_call: TRBJ1-2; cdr3_length: 15; d_call: NA; v_call: TRBV6-2/TRBV6-3
cdr3_aa: CATSDPSTSGSPNEQYF; cdr3_nt: TGTGCCACCAGTGATCCTTCGACTAGCGGGAGCCCCAACGAGCAGTACTTC; clone_size: NA; j_call: TRBJ2-7; cdr3_length: 17; d_call: TRBD2; v_call: TRBV24-1
cdr3_aa: CASSLGTAALYGYTF; cdr3_nt: TGCGCCAGCAGCTTGGGGACAGCAGCTCTCTATGGCTACACCTTC; clone_size: NA; j_call: TRBJ1-2; cdr3_length: 15; d_call: NA; v_call: TRBV5-1
cdr3_aa: CATSTEGGSSYNEQFF; cdr3_nt: TGTGCCACCAGTACCGAGGGGGGGTCCTCCTACAATGAGCAGTTCTTC; clone_size: NA; j_call: TRBJ2-1; cdr3_length: 16; d_call: NA; v_call: TRBV15
cdr3_aa: CASRKATGAKAFF; cdr3_nt: TGTGCCAGCAGAAAAGCAACAGGGGCAAAAGCTTTCTTT; clone_size: NA; j_call: TRBJ1-1; cdr3_length: 13; d_call: TRBD1; v_call: TRBV7-9
cdr3_aa: CASSPGGLFVTEAFF; cdr3_nt: TGTGCCAGCAGCCCGGGGGGGCTGTTTGTCACTGAAGCTTTCTTT; clone_size: NA; j_call: TRBJ1-1; cdr3_length: 15; d_call: NA; v_call: TRBV27
cdr3_aa: CASSPSGDTEAFF; cdr3_nt: TGTGCCAGCTCACCCTCGGGGGACACTGAAGCTTTCTTT; clone_size: few; j_call: TRBJ1-1; cdr3_length: 13; d_call: NA; v_call: TRBV18
cdr3_aa: CSAGFGNTIYF; cdr3_nt: TGCAGTGCCGGGTTTGGAAACACCATATATTTT; clone_size: NA; j_call: TRBJ1-3; cdr3_length: 11; d_call: NA; v_call: TRBV20-1
cdr3_aa: CASTLAGGLGSPLHF; cdr3_nt: TGTGCCAGCACCCTAGCGGGGGGCCTGGGTTCACCCCTCCACTTT; clone_size: few; j_call: TRBJ1-6; cdr3_length: 15; d_call: NA; v_call: TRBV27
cdr3_aa: CASSFSHRGFYEQYF; cdr3_nt: TGTGCCAGCAGCTTCAGCCACAGGGGCTTCTACGAGCAGTACTTC; clone_size: NA; j_call: TRBJ2-7; cdr3_length: 15; d_call: TRBD1; v_call: TRBV7-9
cdr3_aa: CASSQGPGRGSDTQYF; cdr3_nt: TGTGCCAGCAGCCAAGGTCCCGGGAGAGGCTCAGATACGCAGTATTTT; clone_size: NA; j_call: TRBJ2-3; cdr3_length: 16; d_call: NA; v_call: TRBV3-1/TRBV3-2
cdr3_aa: CASTEGNSPLHF; cdr3_nt: TGTGCCAGCACTGAGGGTAATTCACCCCTCCACTTT; clone_size: NA; j_call: TRBJ1-6; cdr3_length: 12; d_call: NA; v_call: TRBV6-6
cdr3_aa: CASSQGPGTAQETQYF; cdr3_nt: TGTGCCAGCAGCCAAGGTCCAGGAACAGCCCAAGAGACCCAGTACTTC; clone_size: NA; j_call: TRBJ2-5; cdr3_length: 16; d_call: NA; v_call: TRBV4-2
cdr3_aa: CASSYSGNRERPLHF; cdr3_nt: TGTGCCAGCAGTTACTCTGGGAACAGGGAAAGACCCCTCCACTTT; clone_size: NA; j_call: TRBJ1-6; cdr3_length: 15; d_call: NA; v_call: TRBV6-5
cdr3_aa: CASSSDRATEAFF; cdr3_nt: TGTGCCAGCAGCTCGGACAGGGCGACTGAAGCTTTCTTT; clone_size: once; j_call: TRBJ1-1; cdr3_length: 13; d_call: TRBD1; v_call: TRBV11-2